The 32 T cell receptor beta chains below all came from one sample that was sequenced in a study of human T cells and chemical hapten exposure (dated by TCRdb to about 2021). This specimen's time point label, interpreted: patch test 3, about 24 weeks after DPC sensitization. Reading the label with the study, this specimen's treatment or condition is: therapeutic diphenylcyclopropenone sensitization with weekly scalp DPC. Libraries were constructed by RACE. TCRdb names NextSeq 500 as the instrument used. TCRdb itself trimmed the public reads at Q25 with fastp, ran MiXCR and retained productive beta chains. When rows share a CDR3 protein, they turn into one entry using the most common DNA and genes. The table for this sample lists approximately 88,000 distinct CDR3 sequences; 10% to 15% of them were counted only once. Approximately 5.2% of the sample rests with the top ten. Sequencing was performed on whole blood, taken in connection with sensitization to the hapten diphenylcyclopropenone (DPC). Every receptor here comes from a woman aged 45-60 years with alopecia areata. Some clones in this sample may be carry-over from other donors' samples.

The chain uses TRBV28 and TRBJ2-5, with 10 bases identical to TRBD2. V shed 3 bases and J 4 bases; nucleotides not matched to a gene: 5. Germline lookup yields CDR1 MDHEN and CDR2 SYDVKM. The CDR3 extends over 15 amino acids. This chain's CDR3 is CASSFSGRRVETQYF. DNA for the CDR3: TGTGCCAGCAGTTTTAGCGGGAGGCGTGTAGAGACCCAGTACTTC.

Points on this clonotype: A much larger clone lies one base from this, so it may be a read error. J is TRBJ2-1 and V is TRBV5-5; D is undetermined. The CDR3 sequence is 15 residues long. Germline CDR1 and CDR2: SGHKS and YYEKEE (reference sequence). DNA for the CDR3: TGTGTCAGCAGCTTGTTGGTTGGTCCAGGAAATGAGCAGTTCTTC. Its protein product is CVSSLLVGPGNEQFF.

This clonotype has ten or more counts. V usage is TRBV27 and J usage is TRBJ1-1, with 9 bases fitting TRBD1. The CDR3 sequence is 16 residues long. Germline CDR1 reads MNHEY; CDR2 reads SMNVEV (reference sequence). Trimming at V came to 0 bases and at J to 2 bases, leaving 4 bases not matched to a gene. The CDR3 reads CASSLSGTGRNTEAFF. The CDR3 bases are TGTGCCAGCAGTTTATCCGGGACAGGGAGAAACACTGAAGCTTTCTTT.

This clonotype appeared a few times. V gene TRBV29-1 combines with J gene TRBJ1-5; D perhaps matches TRBD1 (6 bases). Germline V gene data show CDR1 as SQVTM and CDR2 as ANQGSEA. This CDR3 spans 13 amino acids. V lost 5 bases, J lost 7 bases, and 15 bases lay in between. The CDR3 reads CSVSQGQQQPQHF. The CDR3 DNA reads as TGCAGCGTTTCGCAGGGGCAGCAGCAGCCCCAGCATTTT.

This chain uses TRBV20-1 with TRBJ1-6; no reliable D call. Trimming took off 4 bases at V and 11 bases at J, with 12 bases between the two ends. The CDR3 has 12 residues. The germline gives CDR1 DFQATT, CDR2 SNEGSKA (reference sequence). DNA of the CDR3: TGCAGTGCTATCGCTTCGGTCCCACCCCTCCACTTT. It codes for CSAIASVPPLHF.

This clonotype was detected ten times or more. This rearrangement joins TRBV11-2 to TRBJ2-3; D is undetermined. The V end lost 5 bases, the J end lost 11 bases, and 11 bases lay between the germline ends. This CDR3 contains 11 residues. Germline V CDR1 and CDR2: SGHAT, FQNNGV. This chain's CDR3 is CASSPSYGQYF. The DNA for the CDR3 is TGTGCCAGCAGCCCCAGTTATGGGCAGTATTTT.

This clonotype occurred a few times. V gene TRBV2 combines with J gene TRBJ1-1, with no clear D. From germline, CDR1 is SNHLY and CDR2 FYNNEI. The CDR3 runs 13 residues. The germline V and J ends were trimmed by 3 bases and 4 bases, with 9 bases remaining between them. The CDR3 DNA follows: TGTGCCAGCAGTGAGCGGGCGAGCACTGAAGCTTTCTTT. The encoded protein is CASSERASTEAFF. Full variable domain (rest looked up from reference TRBV2 and TRBJ1-1): EPEVTQTPSHQVTQMGQEVILRCVPISNHLYFYWYRQILGQKVEFLVSFYNNEISEKSEIFDDQFSVERPDGSNFTLKIRSTKLEDSAMYFCASSERASTEAFFGQGTRLTVV.

This clonotype was counted only a few times. The chain joins TRBV20-1 to TRBJ2-2, with a tentative D call TRBD2 (6 bases). Trimming removed 1 base from V and 5 bases from J, with 11 bases in between. Germline lookup yields CDR1 DFQATT and CDR2 SNEGSKA (reference sequence). The CDR3 covers 14 residues. The CDR3 region is CSARGSGSTGELFF. In nucleotides, the CDR3 is TGCAGTGCTAGAGGGAGCGGGTCGACCGGGGAGCTGTTTTTT.

The V call is TRBV9, the J call TRBJ2-2; no reliable D call. The CDR3 runs 13 residues. Between the trimmed V and J ends, which lost 0 bases and 5 bases, there was a span of 5 bases. Germline CDR1 is SGDLS and CDR2 is YYNGEE. CDR3 sequence: CASSVGVTGELFF. CDR3 bases: TGTGCCAGCAGCGTAGGAGTAACCGGGGAGCTGTTTTTT.

The sample holds a few counts of this clonotype. The chain carries TRBV5-1 and TRBJ2-5, with TRBD2 matching 12 bases. The CDR3 loop spans 16 amino acids. The V and J ends lost 0 bases and 4 bases, in that order; junction bases with no gene match: 4. Per germline, CDR1 SGHRS and CDR2 YFSETQ. The CDR3 spells CASSLGLAGAPETQYF. The CDR3 DNA reads TGCGCCAGCAGCTTGGGACTAGCGGGAGCCCCAGAGACCCAGTACTTC.

This clonotype was observed many times. This chain uses TRBV20-1 with TRBJ2-4, with D possibly matching TRBD1 (6 bases). CDR3 length: 15 amino acids. Germline V gene sequence: CDR1 DFQATT, CDR2 SNEGSKA (reference sequence). Trimming removed 2 bases at V and 5 bases at J, with 16 bases between. The CDR3 spells CSARPSTGPQNIQYF. In nucleotides, the CDR3 is TGCAGTGCTAGACCCTCTACAGGGCCTCAAAACATTCAGTACTTC.

This clonotype turned up a few times. This sequence joins TRBV5-1 and TRBJ2-2; TRBD1 agrees at 11 bases. This CDR3 region has 14 residues. After removal of 3 bases from V and 6 bases from J, the junction contained 1 base not matched to a gene. Looked up from germline, CDR1 is SGHRS and CDR2 is YFSETQ. CDR3 DNA sequence: TGCGCCAGCAGCTGGGACAGGGGGGCCGGGGAGCTGTTTTTT. Amino acid sequence: CASSWDRGAGELFF.

This clonotype appeared many times. The J gene is TRBJ1-4, the V gene TRBV29-1, with 7 bases fitting TRBD1. CDR3 length: 15 amino acids. The trim removed 7 bases at V and 5 bases at J, leaving 13 bases unmatched. Per the germline V gene, CDR1 is SQVTM and CDR2 is ANQGSEA. The DNA of the CDR3 is TGCAGCGCTAGTGCTACCGGGACAGAGAATGAAAAACTGTTTTTT. Translation: CSASATGTENEKLFF.

V is TRBV6-2 or TRBV6-3 and J is TRBJ2-7; D unresolved. The germline gives CDR1 MNHEY, CDR2 SVGEGT. This CDR3 spans 12 amino acids. V lost 7 bases to trimming and J lost 2 bases, with 9 bases between them. CDR3 region: CASTDQPYEQYF. The CDR3 DNA is TGTGCCAGCACAGATCAACCCTACGAGCAGTACTTC.

This clonotype was seen ten or more times. The CDR3 loop is CATSRDRNNEQFF. The DNA for the CDR3 is TGTGCCACCTCCCGGGACAGGAACAATGAGCAGTTCTTC. The genes are TRBV10-3 and TRBJ2-1, with TRBD1 matching 8 bases. Trimming cost V 10 bases and J 5 bases; bases outside gene matches: 7. Germline loops: CDR1 ENHRY, CDR2 SYGVKD. This CDR3 region has 13 residues.

The gene calls are TRBV7-9 and TRBJ2-3, with D uncertain. This CDR3 comprises 14 residues. V was clipped by 2 bases and J by 4 bases, with 10 bases between them. Germline assignment: CDR1 SEHNR and CDR2 FQNEAQ (reference sequence). CDR3 protein: CASSLRPAADTQYF. Written as DNA, the CDR3 is TGTGCCAGCAGCTTACGTCCCGCGGCAGATACGCAGTATTTT.

The genes are TRBV29-1 and TRBJ2-7; either TRBD1 or TRBD2 may supply D (5 bases each). The CDR3 runs to 12 residues. The germline CDR1 and CDR2 sequences are SQVTM and ANQGSEA. V was cut by 5 bases and J by 2 bases, with 10 bases left in between. The CDR3 region has the DNA TGCAGCGTTCGACCGGGACCCTACGAGCAGTACTTC. It is translated as CSVRPGPYEQYF.

CDR3 in amino acids: CASTKYGLDTQYF. In DNA, the CDR3 is TGTGCCAGCACCAAGTACGGCCTAGATACGCAGTATTTT. The chain links TRBV28 to TRBJ2-3; D is uncertain. The V end lost 7 bases, the J end lost 5 bases, and 13 bases lay between the germline ends. The CDR3 is 13 residues long. Germline lookup yields CDR1 MDHEN and CDR2 SYDVKM.

This clonotype has a count of ten or more. The CDR3 sequence: CSYSPPWSAEAFF. The CDR3 region has the DNA TGCAGCTACAGTCCCCCGTGGTCTGCTGAAGCTTTCTTT. The chain recombines TRBV29-1 with TRBJ1-1; the D is unclear. Trimming shortened V by 8 bases and J by 6 bases, and 19 bases separated the two germline ends. There are 13 residues in the CDR3. The germline V gene has CDR1 SQVTM and CDR2 ANQGSEA.

V and J are TRBV7-6 and TRBJ2-1; 9 bases agree with TRBD1. This CDR3 has 15 residues. Germline CDR1 SGHVS, CDR2 FNYEAQ. V shed 3 bases, J shed 7 bases, and the junction held 7 bases outside the gene matches. The CDR3 DNA is TGTGCCAGCAGCTTGGACAGGGGTTTTTCGAATGAGCAGTTCTTC. Translated: CASSLDRGFSNEQFF.

This clonotype occurred a few times. The CDR3 sequence is CSVDRGTTGELFF. The CDR3 coding sequence is TGCAGCGTTGATAGGGGGACCACCGGGGAGCTGTTTTTT. The V gene is TRBV29-1, the J gene TRBJ2-2, with a tentative D call TRBD1 (6 bases). From germline, CDR1 is SQVTM and CDR2 ANQGSEA. V lost 3 bases to trimming and J lost 4 bases, with 9 bases between them. The CDR3 has 13 amino acids.

This clonotype has at least ten counts. The rearrangement joins TRBV7-9 to TRBJ1-6; 7 bases line up with TRBD1. Germline lookup yields CDR1 SEHNR and CDR2 FQNEAQ (reference sequence). V was clipped by 4 bases and J by 5 bases; unmatched bases: 5. This CDR3 has 15 residues. The CDR3 DNA follows: TGTGCCAGCAGCTCTGACAGGGCGCATAATTCACCCCTCCACTTT. It is translated as CASSSDRAHNSPLHF. Full variable domain (rest looked up from reference TRBV7-9 and TRBJ1-6): DTGVSQNPRHKITKRGQNVTFRCDPISEHNRLYWYRQTLGQGPEFLTYFQNEAQLEKSRLLSDRFSAERPKGSFSTLEIQRTEQGDSAMYLCASSSDRAHNSPLHFGNGTRLTVT.

The chain carries TRBV3-1 and TRBJ2-3, with 11 bases matching TRBD2. Unmatched junction bases numbered 18, after V lost 4 bases and J lost 0 bases. Germline CDR1 and CDR2: LGHDT and YNNKEL (reference sequence). This CDR3 contains 21 residues. CDR3 loop: CASSPGSGLAGGYTSTDTQYF. The CDR3 DNA follows: TGTGCCAGCAGCCCAGGTTCCGGTCTAGCGGGAGGCTATACTAGCACAGATACGCAGTATTTT.

This clonotype was found a few times. CDR3 bases: TGTGCCATCAGACGAACAGATACGCAGTATTTT. This codes for CAIRRTDTQYF. This rearrangement joins TRBV10-3 to TRBJ2-3; D gene unclear. The CDR3 spans 11 residues. V was trimmed by 6 bases and J by 3 bases, leaving 4 bases between them. The germline gives CDR1 ENHRY, CDR2 SYGVKD.

The chain carries TRBV7-3 and TRBJ2-5; 9 bases are a match to TRBD2. The CDR3 sequence is 16 residues long. The germline gives CDR1 SGHTA, CDR2 FQGTGA. V gave up 5 bases and J gave up 2 bases; unmatched junction bases: 9. The CDR3 nucleotides are TGTGCCAGCAGCGAAACCGGACTAGCGAAACAAGAGACCCAGTACTTC. Translation gives CASSETGLAKQETQYF.

The sample holds many counts of this clonotype. The chain joins TRBV20-1 to TRBJ2-7, with 9 nucleotides matching TRBD1. The length of the CDR3 is 15 residues. Losses at the gene ends were 3 bases for V and 7 bases for J; bases not matched to a gene: 13. The germline V gene encodes CDR1 DFQATT and CDR2 SNEGSKA (reference sequence). CDR3 nucleotide sequence: TGCAGTGCTAGTCGGACTGGGACAGGGCCTAATGAGCAGTACTTC. Translated: CSASRTGTGPNEQYF.

This clonotype was counted many times. The rearrangement uses TRBV12-3 or TRBV12-4 and TRBJ2-1, with 11 bases lining up with TRBD2. The CDR3 is 14 amino acids. The V and J ends lost 8 bases and 4 bases, in that order; junction bases with no gene match: 4. The CDR3: CASGGTSGYNEQFF. DNA of the CDR3: TGTGCCAGCGGGGGGACTAGCGGTTACAATGAGCAGTTCTTC.

This clonotype turned up a few times. The chain recombines TRBV7-9 with TRBJ1-4; no clear D. V was pared by 1 base and J by 0 bases, with 6 bases between. Germline CDR1 is SEHNR and CDR2 is FQNEAQ (reference sequence). This CDR3 has 15 residues. The CDR3 DNA reads as TGTGCCAGCAGCTTAGGAGAAACAACTAATGAAAAACTGTTTTTT. Its protein is CASSLGETTNEKLFF.

This clonotype was found many times. The rearrangement links TRBV29-1 to TRBJ1-2, with D possibly TRBD1 on 6 matching bases. V lost 3 bases, J lost 7 bases, and 15 bases lay in between. The germline gives CDR1 SQVTM, CDR2 ANQGSEA. The CDR3 is 13 amino acids. CDR3 region: CSVEEGGQAGYTF. Written as DNA, the CDR3 is TGCAGCGTTGAGGAAGGGGGGCAGGCTGGCTACACCTTC.

The V and J genes are TRBV11-2 and TRBJ2-1; D uncertain. Trimming took 0 bases from V and 0 from J, leaving 3 bases between them. CDR1 SGHAT and CDR2 FQNNGV come from the germline V gene. This CDR3 has 14 residues. The CDR3 DNA reads TGTGCCAGCAGCTTAGAATACTCCTACAATGAGCAGTTCTTC. This codes for CASSLEYSYNEQFF.

This clonotype came up many times. This chain links TRBV29-1 with TRBJ2-3; D remains unclear. This CDR3 has 11 residues. Germline CDR1 and CDR2: SQVTM and ANQGSEA. V gave up 5 bases and J gave up 0 bases, with 3 bases separating them. CDR3 in amino acids: CSVLSTDTQYF. CDR3 in DNA: TGCAGCGTTCTTAGCACAGATACGCAGTATTTT.

This clonotype was picked up many times. The chain has TRBV20-1 and TRBJ1-5, with a possible D match to TRBD1 (5 bases). The V and J ends lost 3 bases and 5 bases respectively, with 8 bases between them. Germline V gene sequence: CDR1 DFQATT, CDR2 SNEGSKA (reference sequence). The CDR3 contains 12 residues. The CDR3 spells CSASLGDQPQHF. The CDR3, as DNA: TGCAGTGCTAGTCTGGGGGATCAGCCCCAGCATTTT.